The 28 T cell receptor beta chains below come from one sample, sequenced in a study of blood T cell repertoires in COVID-19. The data were produced by immunoSEQ multiplex PCR, yet TCRdb's version contains in-frame clones alone and is incomplete. The sample records tens of thousands of clones, 75% to 90% being singletons. Material for sequencing was peripheral blood. Source of these receptors: a human donor with acute or convalescent COVID-19. The donor label of this sample is uncertain.

V gene TRBV6-4 combines with J gene TRBJ2-2, with no clear D. The CDR3 totals 14 residues. CDR1 is MRHNA and CDR2 is SNTAGT in the germline V gene. V was pared by 7 bases and J by 3 bases, with 12 bases between. CDR3 DNA sequence: TGTGCCAGCACCGACCGGCAGGACACCGGGGAGCTGTTTTTT. It codes for CASTDRQDTGELFF.

The rearrangement joins TRBV11-2 to TRBJ1-6; tentatively, D is TRBD1 (6 bases). The CDR3 runs 15 residues. Trimming cost V 0 bases and J 9 bases, with 12 bases left between them. Germline-derived CDR1 and CDR2 are SGHAT and FQNNGV. The DNA of the CDR3 is TGTGCCAGCAGCTTAGATCTGGGGGGGGCTTCACCCCTCCACTTT. It is translated as CASSLDLGGASPLHF. Supplemented by reference TRBV11-2 and TRBJ1-6, the full variable domain reads EAGVAQSPRYKIIEKRQSVAFWCNPISGHATLYWYQQILGQGPKLLIQFQNNGVVDDSQLPKDRFSAERLKGVDSTLKIQPAKLEDSAVYLCASSLDLGGASPLHFGNGTRLTVT.

The genes are TRBV6-4 and TRBJ2-1, with 9 bases matching TRBD2. The CDR3 loop spans 16 amino acids. The germline V gene encodes CDR1 MRHNA and CDR2 SNTAGT. V shed 2 bases, J shed 4 bases, and the junction held 6 bases outside the gene matches. The CDR3 DNA sequence: TGTGCCAGCAGTGACCTTAGCGGGAGTCGGTACAATGAGCAGTTCTTC. As protein: CASSDLSGSRYNEQFF.

The CDR3 nucleotides are TGTGCCAGCAGCCAACGGGACAGGGACAATTCACCCCTCCACTTT. Its protein product is CASSQRDRDNSPLHF. The V gene is TRBV3-1 (or the pseudogene TRBV3-2), the J gene TRBJ1-6; 9 nucleotides agree with TRBD1. Germline CDR1 LGHDT, CDR2 YNNKEL (reference sequence). This CDR3 region has 15 residues. V shed 2 bases and J 7 bases; nucleotides not matched to a gene: 3.

This chain uses TRBV18 with TRBJ2-7; tentative D call: TRBD2 (6 bases). The V end lost 3 bases, the J end lost 3 bases, and 12 bases lay between the germline ends. CDR1 KGHSH and CDR2 LQKENI come from the germline V gene. This CDR3 contains 14 residues. This CDR3 is CASSPDSGVYEQYF. The CDR3 DNA reads as TGTGCCAGCTCACCGGACTCGGGAGTCTACGAGCAGTACTTC. Full variable domain (rest looked up from reference TRBV18 and TRBJ2-7): NAGVMQNPRHLVRRRGQEARLRCSPMKGHSHVYWYRQLPEEGLKFMVYLQKENIIDESGMPKERFSAEFPKEGPSILRIQQVVRGDSAAYFCASSPDSGVYEQYFGPGTRLTVT.

CDR3: CASSFVPNTGELFF. For the CDR3, the DNA is TGTGCCAGCAGCTTCGTCCCGAACACCGGGGAGCTGTTTTTT. This chain joins TRBV7-8 and TRBJ2-2; D uncertain. There are 14 residues in the CDR3. In germline, CDR1 is SGHVS, CDR2 FQNEAQ. Trimming cost V 3 bases and J 0 bases, with 5 bases left between them.

The rearrangement links TRBV25-1 to TRBJ2-2, with TRBD1 matching 11 bases. The V gene end was trimmed by 7 bases and the J gene end by 6 bases; junction bases not matched to a gene: 4. Germline V gene sequence: CDR1 MGHDK, CDR2 SYGVNS. The CDR3 totals 14 residues. The CDR3: CASKWTGGPGELFF. CDR3 bases: TGTGCCAGCAAGTGGACAGGGGGCCCCGGGGAGCTGTTTTTT.

J is TRBJ2-3 and V is TRBV10-3, with D tentatively TRBD1 (5 bases). The V gene lost 7 bases and the J gene lost 0 bases, with 11 bases spanning the gap. The CDR3 loop spans 14 amino acids. CDR1 and CDR2 from the germline V gene are ENHRY and SYGVKD. CDR3 residues: CAIKSGRSTDTQYF. The CDR3 DNA reads TGTGCCATCAAGTCAGGGCGTAGCACAGATACGCAGTATTTT.

The V and J genes are TRBV2 and TRBJ2-5; D may be TRBD2 (5 bases). Germline loops: CDR1 SNHLY, CDR2 FYNNEI. This CDR3 has 14 residues. Trimming cost V 4 bases and J 2 bases, with 11 bases left between them. The CDR3 region is CASSGGQVQETQYF. The CDR3 nucleotides are TGTGCCAGCAGTGGCGGGCAAGTTCAAGAGACCCAGTACTTC. The complete variable domain, with remaining parts taken from reference TRBV2 and TRBJ2-5, reads EPEVTQTPSHQVTQMGQEVILRCVPISNHLYFYWYRQILGQKVEFLVSFYNNEISEKSEIFDDQFSVERPDGSNFTLKIRSTKLEDSAMYFCASSGGQVQETQYFGPGTRLLVL.

The V and J genes are TRBV15 and TRBJ2-3; TRBD1 matches at 7 bases. J gave up 2 bases and V 2 bases, and 4 bases lay outside the gene matches. The CDR3 spans 15 residues. Per the germline V gene, CDR1 is LNHNV and CDR2 is YYDKDF (reference sequence). The CDR3 nucleotides read TGTGCCACCAGCAGATCGGGACAGAACACAGATACGCAGTATTTT. It is translated as CATSRSGQNTDTQYF. Drawing the rest from reference TRBV15 and TRBJ2-3, the complete variable domain is DAMVIQNPRYQVTQFGKPVTLSCSQTLNHNVMYWYQQKSSQAPKLLFHYYDKDFNNEADTPDNFQSRRPNTSFCFLDIRSPGLGDTAMYLCATSRSGQNTDTQYFGPGTRLTVL.

This chain uses TRBV18 with TRBJ2-1; tentatively, D is TRBD1 (5 bases). V lost 0 bases and J lost 12, with 15 bases in between. Germline CDR1 is KGHSH and CDR2 is LQKENI. This CDR3 comprises 14 residues. The CDR3 reads CASSPPEQGRVQFF. The CDR3 nucleotides read TGTGCCAGCTCACCACCGGAGCAGGGAAGGGTGCAGTTCTTC.

This chain uses TRBV5-1 with TRBJ1-2; D unclear. Germline CDR1 is SGHRS and CDR2 is YFSETQ. This CDR3 comprises 15 residues. Deletions cut 0 bases from V and 0 bases from J, with 9 bases between. The CDR3 DNA reads as TGCGCCAGCAGCTTGGCCGGTGGTTCTAACTATGGCTACACCTTC. Amino acids: CASSLAGGSNYGYTF.

The sample holds a few counts of this clone. V usage is TRBV6-5 and J usage is TRBJ1-5, with 9 bases identical to TRBD1. Trimming took 6 bases from V and 9 from J; bases not matched to a gene: 6. The CDR3 runs to 13 residues. Per germline, CDR1 MNHEY and CDR2 SVGAGI. Here the CDR3 reads CASRSTGGSPQHF. The CDR3 nucleotides read TGTGCCAGCAGGTCGACAGGGGGATCGCCCCAGCATTTT.

The chain carries TRBV24-1 and TRBJ2-7; 10 bases fit TRBD1. CDR1 and CDR2 from the germline V gene are KGHDR and SFDVKD. Trimming removed 9 bases from V and 0 bases from J; junction bases left unmatched: 7. The CDR3 totals 15 residues. As DNA, the CDR3 is TGTGCCACCGGAGGGACAGGGGAGACCTCCTACGAGCAGTACTTC. Translating it yields CATGGTGETSYEQYF.

This chain connects TRBV7-2 to TRBJ2-3; the match to TRBD2 covers 7 bases. Germline loops: CDR1 SGHTA, CDR2 FQGNSA. J was trimmed by 3 bases and V by 3 bases; bases with no gene match: 9. The CDR3 loop spans 16 amino acids. This CDR3 reads CASSFVGGGRTDTQYF. The CDR3 DNA is TGTGCCAGCAGCTTTGTTGGCGGGGGAAGGACAGATACGCAGTATTTT.

V gene TRBV20-1 combines with J gene TRBJ2-7; possibly TRBD1 for D (6 bases). The length of the CDR3 is 13 residues. Trimming shortened V by 3 bases and J by 3 bases, and 12 bases separated the two germline ends. Germline V gene lookup returns CDR1 DFQATT and CDR2 SNEGSKA (reference sequence). In nucleotides, the CDR3 is TGCAGTGCTAGTCAAGCACAGGGCTACGAGCAGTACTTC. It yields the protein CSASQAQGYEQYF.

This chain joins TRBV25-1 and TRBJ1-6; the match to TRBD1 covers 8 bases. The CDR3 consists of 15 residues. The germline CDR1 and CDR2 sequences are MGHDK and SYGVNS. V lost 2 bases, J lost 8 bases, and 5 bases stayed unmatched. Written as DNA, the CDR3 is TGTGCCAGCAGTGAAGCAGGGGGCTGGGATTCACCCCTCCACTTT. Translated: CASSEAGGWDSPLHF.

The V gene is TRBV6-5, the J gene TRBJ1-5; the D is unclear. Germline CDR1 is MNHEY and CDR2 is SVGAGI. Trimming pared 8 bases from V and 8 bases from J, leaving 10 bases between. The CDR3 length is 11 residues. The CDR3 DNA reads TGTGCCAGCGGAACGGGGAAGCCCCAGCATTTT. It encodes CASGTGKPQHF.

The J gene is TRBJ1-6, the V gene TRBV30; perhaps TRBD1 as D (5 bases). Per germline, CDR1 GTSNPN and CDR2 SVGIG (reference sequence). Trimming removed 4 bases at V and 6 bases at J, with 10 bases between. The CDR3 is made up of 13 amino acids. The CDR3 loop reads CAWTGTFNSPLHF. In nucleotides, the CDR3 is TGTGCCTGGACCGGGACTTTTAATTCACCCCTCCACTTT.

This chain links TRBV4-2 with TRBJ2-1; a possible D gene is TRBD2 (6 bases). The CDR3 totals 16 residues. Trimming shortened V by 0 bases and J by 1 base, and 10 bases separated the two germline ends. Germline assignment: CDR1 LGHNA and CDR2 YNFKEQ. This CDR3 is CASSQDLARSYNEQFF. The DNA of the CDR3 is TGTGCCAGCAGCCAAGATCTAGCGCGTTCCTACAATGAGCAGTTCTTC.

The V and J genes are TRBV4-2 and TRBJ2-5; 7 positions agree with TRBD2. The CDR3 runs 15 residues. V shed 5 bases and J 2 bases; nucleotides not matched to a gene: 8. The germline CDR1 and CDR2 sequences are LGHNA and YNFKEQ. The CDR3 loop reads CASSFRSSGQETQYF. In DNA form, the CDR3 reads TGTGCCAGCAGCTTCCGCTCTAGCGGACAAGAGACCCAGTACTTC.

The J gene is TRBJ2-2, the V gene TRBV6-6; possibly TRBD2 for D (6 bases). This CDR3 has 15 residues. Trimming pared 10 bases from V and 5 bases from J, leaving 20 bases between. Per germline, CDR1 MNHNY and CDR2 SVGAGI (reference sequence). CDR3 residues: CATGGGTQATGELFF. The CDR3 region has the DNA TGTGCCACCGGCGGCGGGACTCAAGCGACCGGGGAGCTGTTTTTT.

This chain joins TRBV2 and TRBJ2-7, with D uncertain. V was shortened by 3 bases and J by 0 bases, with 12 bases between the two germline ends. This CDR3 region has 15 residues. Per the germline V gene, CDR1 is SNHLY and CDR2 is FYNNEI. CDR3 residues: CASSDGQVGSYEQYF. The CDR3 DNA is TGTGCCAGCAGTGATGGGCAGGTGGGCTCCTACGAGCAGTACTTC.

V and J are TRBV2 and TRBJ2-5, with D possibly matching TRBD1 (7 bases). CDR1 and CDR2 (germline): SNHLY, FYNNEI. CDR3 length equals 14 residues. Trimming took 3 bases from V and 4 from J, leaving 12 bases between them. CDR3 bases: TGTGCCAGCAGTGAGGTGCAGGGGGGAGAGACCCAGTACTTC. Its translation: CASSEVQGGETQYF.

This clone has more than one count but fewer than ten. This sample includes further DNA sequences coding for the same CDR3. The chain has TRBV18 and TRBJ2-7; possibly TRBD1 for D (6 bases). The CDR3 totals 14 residues. The germline V and J ends were trimmed by 3 bases and 3 bases, with 12 bases remaining between them. Germline V gives CDR1 KGHSH, CDR2 LQKENI. This CDR3 reads CASSPLMDSYEQYF. CDR3 nucleotides: TGTGCCAGCTCACCTTTGATGGACAGCTACGAGCAGTACTTC.

The J gene is TRBJ2-5, the V gene TRBV27, with 11 bases that match TRBD2. The CDR3 is made up of 15 amino acids. With V trimmed by 5 bases and J by 5 bases, 7 bases remained unmatched. Germline loops: CDR1 MNHEY, CDR2 SMNVEV (reference sequence). CDR3 sequence: CASSPVAGGSETQYF. For the CDR3, the DNA is TGTGCCAGCAGTCCCGTAGCGGGGGGGAGTGAGACCCAGTACTTC.

Points on this clone: Other DNA sequences within the sample encode an identical CDR3. The chain combines TRBV18 with TRBJ2-5, with 9 bases that match TRBD2. This CDR3 region has 13 residues. The trim removed 3 bases at V and 4 bases at J, leaving 0 bases unmatched. Germline CDR1 and CDR2: KGHSH and LQKENI. CDR3 sequence reads: CASSPGLAETQYF. CDR3 nucleotides: TGTGCCAGCTCACCGGGACTAGCAGAGACCCAGTACTTC.

V gene TRBV11-2 combines with J gene TRBJ2-2; weak D call: TRBD2 (5 bases). CDR3 length equals 15 residues. V lost 8 bases, J lost 2 bases, and 15 bases lay in between. From germline, CDR1 is SGHAT and CDR2 FQNNGV. CDR3 sequence reads: CASPSRRVNTGELFF. The CDR3 DNA is TGTGCCAGCCCTTCAAGGCGGGTCAACACCGGGGAGCTGTTTTTT.